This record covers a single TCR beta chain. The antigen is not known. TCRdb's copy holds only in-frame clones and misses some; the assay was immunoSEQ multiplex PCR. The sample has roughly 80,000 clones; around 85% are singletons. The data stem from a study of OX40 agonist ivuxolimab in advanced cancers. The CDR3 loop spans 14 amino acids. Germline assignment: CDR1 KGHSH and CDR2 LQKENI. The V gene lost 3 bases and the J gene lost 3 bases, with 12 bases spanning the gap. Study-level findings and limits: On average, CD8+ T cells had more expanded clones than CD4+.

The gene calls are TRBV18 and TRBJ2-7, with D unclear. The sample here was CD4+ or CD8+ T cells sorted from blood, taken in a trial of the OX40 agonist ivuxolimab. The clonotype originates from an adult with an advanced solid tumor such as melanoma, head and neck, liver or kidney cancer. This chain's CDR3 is CASSPDQLDYEQYF. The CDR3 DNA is TGTGCCAGCTCACCGGACCAATTGGACTACGAGCAGTACTTC.